The 29 T cell receptor beta chains presented below share a single source sample, sequenced in a study of T cell responses to AZD1222 COVID-19 vaccine. Assay: immunoSEQ multiplex PCR; the TCRdb copy retains only in-frame clones and omits some. Of 90,000 to 150,000 clones in the sample, around nine tenths were seen once. Here the sequenced sample was peripheral blood, taken on day 0 of AZD1222 vaccination. The receptors stem from an adult in good health.

The V call is TRBV7-3, the J call TRBJ2-7, with TRBD2 matching over 10 bases. Germline V gene lookup returns CDR1 SGHTA and CDR2 FQGTGA. The V segment lost 2 bases and the J segment 4 bases; nucleotides outside the gene matches: 8. The CDR3 length is 16 residues. Here the CDR3 DNA reads TGTGCCAGCAGCTTACGGGCTAGCGGGAGAGGGTACGAGCAGTACTTC. Translated, it gives CASSLRASGRGYEQYF.

The chain employs TRBV19 and TRBJ2-2; 9 bases line up with TRBD2. Looked up from germline, CDR1 is LNHDA and CDR2 is SQIVND (reference sequence). V shed 5 bases, J shed 0 bases, and the junction held 13 bases outside the gene matches. The CDR3 extends over 19 amino acids. The CDR3 DNA reads TGTGCCAGTAGTTTCTCTAGCGGGAAGATTCGGGCGAACACCGGGGAGCTGTTTTTT. As protein: CASSFSSGKIRANTGELFF.

The V and J genes are TRBV11-1 and TRBJ1-1, with 9 bases aligning to TRBD1. This CDR3 comprises 17 residues. J lost 4 bases, V lost 0 bases, and 9 bases had no gene match. Per the germline V gene, CDR1 is SGHAT and CDR2 is FQDESV (reference sequence). This chain's CDR3 is CASSLALGTGRGTEAFF. CDR3 nucleotides: TGTGCCAGCAGCTTAGCGCTGGGGACAGGGAGGGGCACTGAAGCTTTCTTT.

The rearrangement joins TRBV24-1 to TRBJ2-2; D might be TRBD1 (6 bases). V lost 2 bases and J lost 4, with 13 bases in between. The CDR3 has 16 residues. Germline CDR1 is KGHDR and CDR2 is SFDVKD. The CDR3 spells CATSDSWTVPTGELFF. In nucleotides, the CDR3 is TGTGCCACCAGTGATTCCTGGACAGTGCCCACCGGGGAGCTGTTTTTT.

The chain joins TRBV6-5 to TRBJ1-3; the D gene is possibly TRBD1 (6 bases). Trimming cost V 6 bases and J 0 bases, with 12 bases left between them. The CDR3 runs 15 residues. Germline CDR1 is MNHEY and CDR2 is SVGAGI. The CDR3 bases are TGTGCCAGCAGGGGTAGGGGGGTCTCTGGAAACACCATATATTTT. Protein product: CASRGRGVSGNTIYF.

V and J are TRBV11-3 and TRBJ1-1; D remains ambiguous. Germline V gene data show CDR1 as SGHNT and CDR2 as YENEEA. The CDR3 spans 12 residues. V was pared by 5 bases and J by 0 bases, with 4 bases between. CDR3 DNA: TGTGCCAGCAGCGACGTGAACACTGAAGCTTTCTTT. Amino acids: CASSDVNTEAFF.

The chain employs TRBV7-3 and TRBJ2-5; 10 positions match TRBD2. Unmatched junction bases numbered 8, after V lost 5 bases and J lost 2 bases. CDR1 is SGHTA, CDR2 FQGTGA, per germline. This CDR3 is 16 amino acids long. The CDR3 bases are TGTGCCAGCAGCATTTCTAGCGGGGGAGGTCAAGAGACCCAGTACTTC. Translation: CASSISSGGGQETQYF. The full variable domain, completed using reference TRBV7-3 and TRBJ2-5, is GAGVSQTPSNKVTEKGKYVELRCDPISGHTALYWYRQSLGQGPEFLIYFQGTGAADDSGLPNDRFFAVRPEGSVSTLKIQRTERGDSAVYLCASSISSGGGQETQYFGPGTRLLVL.

V usage is TRBV18 and J usage is TRBJ1-1; D gene uncertain. There are 14 residues in the CDR3. Germline loops: CDR1 KGHSH, CDR2 LQKENI. V lost 3 bases to trimming and J lost 0 bases, with 8 bases between them. CDR3 residues: CASSPSSLNTEAFF. For the CDR3, the DNA is TGTGCCAGCTCACCGTCGTCCTTGAACACTGAAGCTTTCTTT.

The V call is TRBV2, the J call TRBJ1-1; D is uncertain. V gave up 6 bases and J gave up 1 base, with 9 bases separating them. The germline V gene encodes CDR1 SNHLY and CDR2 FYNNEI. The CDR3 is 13 residues long. The CDR3 protein is CASSTDKNTEAFF. In DNA, the CDR3 is TGTGCCAGCAGCACAGACAAGAACACTGAAGCTTTCTTT.

This clone is medium-sized by share. This chain connects TRBV27 to TRBJ1-5, with D unclear. This CDR3 has 16 residues. V was shortened by 5 bases and J by 2 bases, with 16 bases between the two germline ends. Germline assignment: CDR1 MNHEY and CDR2 SMNVEV (reference sequence). The CDR3: CASSHTGLGGNQPQHF. The CDR3 region has the DNA TGTGCCAGCAGTCACACCGGGCTCGGCGGCAATCAGCCCCAGCATTTT.

This clone showed up just once. The V gene is TRBV12-5, the J gene TRBJ1-1; TRBD1 might be the D (5 bases). Germline CDR1 and CDR2: LGHNT and FRNRAP. This CDR3 is built from 19 residues. With 2 bases removed from V and 5 bases from J, the gap between germline ends came to 27 bases. The CDR3 DNA reads as TGTGCTAGTGGTTTGCCTCCACGGGGTGGGGGGTCCGAACTGACTGAAGCTTTCTTT. Protein: CASGLPPRGGGSELTEAFF.

Written as DNA, the CDR3 is TGTGCCTGGCACCACAGGGATAATTCACCCCTCCACTTT. It codes for CAWHHRDNSPLHF. This chain links TRBV30 with TRBJ1-6, with D possibly matching TRBD1 (6 bases). CDR3 length: 13 amino acids. Trimming pared 5 bases from V and 5 bases from J, leaving 10 bases between. Germline CDR1 and CDR2: GTSNPN and SVGIG (reference sequence).

This clone has more than one count but fewer than ten. This chain uses TRBV11-2 with TRBJ1-1; possible D gene TRBD1, 6 bases. This CDR3 is 13 amino acids long. Germline values: CDR1 SGHAT, CDR2 FQNNGV. Trimming left V 6 bases short and J 1 base short, with 9 bases between. The CDR3 DNA is TGTGCCAGCAGGCAGGGGAGGAACACTGAAGCTTTCTTT. Encoded protein: CASRQGRNTEAFF.

This chain joins TRBV28 and TRBJ1-2, with 7 bases aligning to TRBD1. V dropped 7 bases and J dropped 2; count of bases not matched to a gene: 7. The CDR3 contains 14 residues. Germline CDR1 reads MDHEN; CDR2 reads SYDVKM. The CDR3 sequence is CASTGGGPNYGYTF. In nucleotides, the CDR3 is TGTGCCAGCACAGGGGGGGGACCCAACTATGGCTACACCTTC.

J is TRBJ1-6 and V is TRBV6-6, with 9 bases aligning to TRBD1. This CDR3 has 15 amino acids. The germline CDR1 and CDR2 sequences are MNHNY and SVGAGI (reference sequence). V trimming: 0 bases; J trimming: 9 bases; junction bases outside the gene matches: 3. The DNA of the CDR3 is TGTGCCAGCAGTTACTCACAGGGGGCGTTTTCACCCCTCCACTTT. It is translated as CASSYSQGAFSPLHF.

The chain couples TRBV28 to TRBJ1-5; unclear D gene. V was cut by 0 bases and J by 1 base, with 4 bases left in between. This CDR3 has 14 residues. Per the germline V gene, CDR1 is MDHEN and CDR2 is SYDVKM. CDR3 DNA: TGTGCCAGCAGTTTATGGGGGAGCAATCAGCCCCAGCATTTT. Translated: CASSLWGSNQPQHF. Together with reference TRBV28 and TRBJ1-5, the CDR3 gives the full variable domain: DVKVTQSSRYLVKRTGEKVFLECVQDMDHENMFWYRQDPGLGLRLIYFSYDVKMKEKGDIPEGYSVSREKKERFSLILESASTNQTSMYLCASSLWGSNQPQHFGDGTRLSIL.

The chain carries TRBV10-3 and TRBJ1-1, with D uncertain. The germline V gene has CDR1 ENHRY and CDR2 SYGVKD. The V end lost 3 bases, the J end lost 4 bases, and 15 bases lay between the germline ends. The CDR3 consists of 15 residues. The CDR3 nucleotides read TGTGCCATCAGTGACCCGGACGGGTTTGGCACTGAAGCTTTCTTT. As protein: CAISDPDGFGTEAFF.

The chain links TRBV6-5 to TRBJ1-1; no clear D gene. The germline V gene has CDR1 MNHEY and CDR2 SVGAGI. The ends were cut back, 7 bases at V and 2 bases at J, with 14 bases in the middle. This CDR3 has 14 amino acids. DNA of the CDR3: TGTGCCAGCACCTACGACGGGGTTAACACTGAAGCTTTCTTT. Protein sequence: CASTYDGVNTEAFF.

The chain joins TRBV3-1 (or the pseudogene TRBV3-2) to TRBJ1-4; D uncertain. Germline values: CDR1 LGHDT, CDR2 YNNKEL (reference sequence). Trimming removed 4 bases from V and 0 bases from J, with 15 bases in between. The CDR3 consists of 17 residues. The CDR3 DNA sequence: TGTGCCAGCAGCCGAAAACCCCGACAAGCAACTAATGAAAAACTGTTTTTT. This translates into CASSRKPRQATNEKLFF.

V is TRBV12-3 or TRBV12-4 and J is TRBJ2-1; 7 nucleotides agree with TRBD1. The CDR3 is 13 amino acids. V trimming: 8 bases; J trimming: 3 bases; junction bases outside the gene matches: 4. DNA for the CDR3: TGTGCCAGCCGGGACAGTGACTACAATGAGCAGTTCTTC. It specifies CASRDSDYNEQFF.

This clone was detected a few times. The CDR3 DNA is TGTGCCAGCAGTCCCTCCGGGACCTTCGGGGGTGAAAAACTGTTTTTT. This translates into CASSPSGTFGGEKLFF. This chain joins TRBV28 and TRBJ1-4; possible D gene TRBD1, 5 bases. Germline V lookup: CDR1 MDHEN, CDR2 SYDVKM. The V gene lost 5 bases and the J gene lost 7 bases, with 20 bases spanning the gap. This CDR3 comprises 16 residues.

The chain couples TRBV30 to TRBJ2-7, with 12 bases identical to TRBD2. The V and J ends lost 0 bases and 5 bases, in that order; junction bases with no gene match: 5. CDR1 is GTSNPN and CDR2 is SVGIG in the germline V gene (reference sequence). CDR3 length equals 15 residues. CDR3 sequence: CAWSVTSGGSHEQYF. In nucleotides, the CDR3 is TGTGCCTGGAGTGTTACTAGCGGGGGGTCCCACGAGCAGTACTTC.

This clone was seen more than once but under ten times. The CDR3 bases are TGTGCCACCAAATACCCTGGGACGCACTATGGCTACACCTTC. This sequence encodes CATKYPGTHYGYTF. The chain links TRBV19 to TRBJ1-2; D may be TRBD1 (5 bases). Deletions cut 10 bases from V and 3 bases from J, with 18 bases between. The V gene's germline CDR1 is LNHDA and CDR2 SQIVND (reference sequence). The CDR3 has 14 residues.

This chain connects TRBV5-1 to TRBJ1-2; TRBD1 matches at 7 bases. There are 13 residues in the CDR3. V lost 2 bases to trimming and J lost 5 bases; unmatched junction nucleotides: 3. Germline V gives CDR1 SGHRS, CDR2 YFSETQ. The CDR3 nucleotides read TGCGCCAGCAGCTTAGGGACAGTATATGGCTACACCTTC. It is translated as CASSLGTVYGYTF.

This chain uses TRBV10-1 with TRBJ2-2; 7 bases align to TRBD2. V lost 3 bases, J lost 0 bases, and 4 bases stayed unmatched. The CDR3 is made up of 16 amino acids. Germline V gene data show CDR1 as WNHNN and CDR2 as SYGVQD (reference sequence). The CDR3 loop reads CASSDRGRANTGELFF. CDR3 DNA sequence: TGCGCCAGCAGTGATCGGGGGAGGGCGAACACCGGGGAGCTGTTTTTT.

The gene calls are TRBV19 and TRBJ1-3, with D hard to call. The CDR3 length is 15 residues. With 3 bases removed from V and 0 bases from J, the gap between germline ends came to 9 bases. The germline V gene has CDR1 LNHDA and CDR2 SQIVND (reference sequence). As DNA, the CDR3 is TGTGCCAGTAGTATCTGGCAGCTCTCTGGAAACACCATATATTTT. It translates to CASSIWQLSGNTIYF.

This rearrangement joins TRBV7-9 to TRBJ2-3; D is ambiguous. CDR1 and CDR2 (germline): SEHNR, FQNEAQ (reference sequence). This CDR3 comprises 14 residues. The V end was cut by 0 bases, the J end by 4 bases, with 8 bases between. This CDR3 is CASSLAERADTQYF. The DNA of the CDR3 is TGTGCCAGCAGCTTAGCGGAGAGAGCAGATACGCAGTATTTT.

J is TRBJ1-2 and V is TRBV2; TRBD1 might be the D (6 bases). This CDR3 has 14 amino acids. Trimming shortened V by 7 bases and J by 4 bases, and 16 bases separated the two germline ends. Per germline, CDR1 SNHLY and CDR2 FYNNEI. The CDR3 spells CASTSQGFGYGYTF. DNA of the CDR3: TGTGCCAGCACTTCCCAGGGGTTTGGCTATGGCTACACCTTC.

The DNA for the CDR3 is TGTGCCAGTAGTAGAGCTAATGAAAAACTGTTTTTT. Translating it yields CASSRANEKLFF. V is TRBV19 and J is TRBJ1-4, with D hard to call. This CDR3 has 12 residues. V gave up 4 bases and J gave up 3 bases, with 3 bases separating them. Per the germline V gene, CDR1 is LNHDA and CDR2 is SQIVND (reference sequence). Full variable domain (rest looked up from reference TRBV19 and TRBJ1-4): DGGITQSPKYLFRKEGQNVTLSCEQNLNHDAMYWYRQDPGQGLRLIYYSQIVNDFQKGDIAEGYSVSREKKESFPLTVTSAQKNPTAFYLCASSRANEKLFFGSGTQLSVL.